The clone carrying this T cell receptor (beta chain) has a single count. Germline CDR1 is LGHNA and CDR2 is YSLEER. This CDR3 has 13 residues. The V end lost 4 bases, the J end lost 4 bases, and 10 bases lay between the germline ends. The record originates from a study of blood T cells in healthy people across ages. With a J-beta primer mix and a sample-barcoded 5' primer, a second PCR ran about 7 to 12 cycles. Each CDR3 protein gets one entry after TCRdb re-called the 5' RACE reads with MiXCR. Here the sample spans roughly 800,000 distinct CDR3 sequences, 20% to 30% being singletons. The same sample was also studied in work on T cells of mothers and their children. That source adds: Mothers yielded over 9.5 million CDR3 reads, children around 3.3 million each.

Sequences were obtained from blood. This sequence was found in a boy aged 5-17 years in good health. The rearrangement uses TRBV4-3 and TRBJ1-2; D ambiguous. The chain's CDR3 is CASSPLGAYGYTF. Here the CDR3 DNA reads TGCGCCAGCAGCCCCCTAGGTGCCTATGGCTACACCTTC.